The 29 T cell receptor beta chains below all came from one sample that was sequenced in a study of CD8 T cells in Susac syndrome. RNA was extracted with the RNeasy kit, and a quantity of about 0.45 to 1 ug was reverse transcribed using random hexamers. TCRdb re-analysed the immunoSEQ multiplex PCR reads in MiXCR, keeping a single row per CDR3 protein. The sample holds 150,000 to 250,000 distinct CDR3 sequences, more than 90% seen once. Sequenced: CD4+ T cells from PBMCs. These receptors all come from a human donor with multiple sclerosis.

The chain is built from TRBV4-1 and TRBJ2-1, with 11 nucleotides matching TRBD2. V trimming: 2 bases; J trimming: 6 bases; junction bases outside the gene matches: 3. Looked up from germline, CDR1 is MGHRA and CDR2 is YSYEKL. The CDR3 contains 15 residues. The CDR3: CASSQMGLAVNEQFF. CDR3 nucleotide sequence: TGCGCCAGCAGCCAAATGGGACTAGCGGTCAATGAGCAGTTCTTC.

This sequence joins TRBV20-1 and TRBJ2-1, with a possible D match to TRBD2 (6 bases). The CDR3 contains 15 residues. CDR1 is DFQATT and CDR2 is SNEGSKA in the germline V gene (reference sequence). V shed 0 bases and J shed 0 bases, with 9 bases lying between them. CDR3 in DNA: TGCAGTGCTAGAGATGCCGGGAGCTCCTACAATGAGCAGTTCTTC. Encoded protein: CSARDAGSSYNEQFF.

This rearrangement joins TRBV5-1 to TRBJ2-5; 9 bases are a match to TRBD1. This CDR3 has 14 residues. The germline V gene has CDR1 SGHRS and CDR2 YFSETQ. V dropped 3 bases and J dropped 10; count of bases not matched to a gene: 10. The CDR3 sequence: CASSSRDRELGQYF. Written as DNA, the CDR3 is TGCGCCAGCAGCTCCCGGGACAGGGAATTGGGCCAGTACTTC.

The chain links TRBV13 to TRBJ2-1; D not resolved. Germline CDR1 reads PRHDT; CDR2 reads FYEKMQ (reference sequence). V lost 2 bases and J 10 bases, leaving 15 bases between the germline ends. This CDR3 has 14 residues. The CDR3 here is CASSLLSYSVEQFF. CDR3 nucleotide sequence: TGTGCCAGCAGCTTACTCTCCTACAGCGTCGAGCAGTTCTTC.

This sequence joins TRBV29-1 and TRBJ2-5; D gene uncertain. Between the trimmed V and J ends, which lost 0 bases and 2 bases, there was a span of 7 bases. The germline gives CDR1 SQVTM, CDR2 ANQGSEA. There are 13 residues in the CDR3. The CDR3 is CSVEELQQETQYF. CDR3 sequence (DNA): TGCAGCGTTGAAGAGTTACAGCAAGAGACCCAGTACTTC.

CDR3 nucleotide sequence: TGTGCCAGCATGGGGGCCTCCTACGAGCAGTACTTC. As protein: CASMGASYEQYF. The chain recombines TRBV6-5 with TRBJ2-7; tentatively, D is TRBD1 (6 bases). The length of the CDR3 is 12 residues. Trimming took 7 bases from V and 0 from J, leaving 7 bases between them. The germline V gene encodes CDR1 MNHEY and CDR2 SVGAGI.

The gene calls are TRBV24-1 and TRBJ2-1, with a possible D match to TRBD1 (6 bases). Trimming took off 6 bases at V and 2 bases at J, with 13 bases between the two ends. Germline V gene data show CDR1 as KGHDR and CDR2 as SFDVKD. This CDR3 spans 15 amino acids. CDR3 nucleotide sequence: TGTGCCACCAGTCCTAGAGGGGGACCCTACAATGAGCAGTTCTTC. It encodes CATSPRGGPYNEQFF.

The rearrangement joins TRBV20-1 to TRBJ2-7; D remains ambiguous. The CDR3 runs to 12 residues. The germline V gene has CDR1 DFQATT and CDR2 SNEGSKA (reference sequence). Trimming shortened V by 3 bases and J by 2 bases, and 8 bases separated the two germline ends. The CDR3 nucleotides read TGCAGTGCTAGCGAGACGGCCTACGAGCAGTACTTC. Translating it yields CSASETAYEQYF.

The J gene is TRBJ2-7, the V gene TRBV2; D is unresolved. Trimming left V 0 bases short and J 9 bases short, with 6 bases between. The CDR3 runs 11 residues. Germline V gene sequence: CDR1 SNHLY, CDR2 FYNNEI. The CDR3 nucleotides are TGTGCCAGCAGTGAAGCTAGACGGCAGTACTTC. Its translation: CASSEARRQYF.

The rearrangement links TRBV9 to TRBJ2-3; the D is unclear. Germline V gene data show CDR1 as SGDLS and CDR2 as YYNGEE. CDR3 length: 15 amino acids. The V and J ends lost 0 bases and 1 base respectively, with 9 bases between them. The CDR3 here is CASSVGRSGTDTQYF. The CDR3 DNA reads TGTGCCAGCAGCGTAGGAAGGAGCGGCACAGATACGCAGTATTTT.

CDR3 loop: CASSRVRGTGELFF. CDR3 coding DNA: TGTGCCAGCAGTAGGGTTCGAGGGACCGGGGAGCTGTTTTTT. The chain is built from TRBV2 and TRBJ2-2; tentatively, D is TRBD2 (5 bases). V dropped 5 bases and J dropped 5 bases, with 12 bases sitting between them. The CDR3 has 14 amino acids. Per germline, CDR1 SNHLY and CDR2 FYNNEI. Drawing the rest from reference TRBV2 and TRBJ2-2, the complete variable domain is EPEVTQTPSHQVTQMGQEVILRCVPISNHLYFYWYRQILGQKVEFLVSFYNNEISEKSEIFDDQFSVERPDGSNFTLKIRSTKLEDSAMYFCASSRVRGTGELFFGEGSRLTVL.

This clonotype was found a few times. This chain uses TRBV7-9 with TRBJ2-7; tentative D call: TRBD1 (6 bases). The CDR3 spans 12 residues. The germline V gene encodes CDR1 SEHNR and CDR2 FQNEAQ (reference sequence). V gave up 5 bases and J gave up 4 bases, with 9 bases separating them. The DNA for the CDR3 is TGTGCCAGCAGCAGTACAGGGTACGAGCAGTACTTC. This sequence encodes CASSSTGYEQYF.

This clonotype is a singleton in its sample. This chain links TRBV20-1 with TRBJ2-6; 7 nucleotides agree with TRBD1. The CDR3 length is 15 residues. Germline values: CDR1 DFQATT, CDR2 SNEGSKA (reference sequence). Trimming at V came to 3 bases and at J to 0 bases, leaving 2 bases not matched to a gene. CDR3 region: CSARDRTSGANVLTF. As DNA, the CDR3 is TGCAGTGCTAGGGACAGGACCTCTGGGGCCAACGTCCTGACTTTC.

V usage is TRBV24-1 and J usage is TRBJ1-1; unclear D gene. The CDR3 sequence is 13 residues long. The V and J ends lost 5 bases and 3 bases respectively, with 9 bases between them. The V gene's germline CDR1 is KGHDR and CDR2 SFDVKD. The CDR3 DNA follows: TGTGCCACCAGTGCAAAGGGATACACTGAAGCTTTCTTT. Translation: CATSAKGYTEAFF.

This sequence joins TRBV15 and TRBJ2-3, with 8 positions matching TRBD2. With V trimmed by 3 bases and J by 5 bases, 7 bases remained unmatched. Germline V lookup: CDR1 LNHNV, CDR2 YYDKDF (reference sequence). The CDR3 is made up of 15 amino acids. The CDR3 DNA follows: TGTGCCACCAGCAGGGATAGCGGGGCGGGAGATACGCAGTATTTT. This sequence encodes CATSRDSGAGDTQYF.

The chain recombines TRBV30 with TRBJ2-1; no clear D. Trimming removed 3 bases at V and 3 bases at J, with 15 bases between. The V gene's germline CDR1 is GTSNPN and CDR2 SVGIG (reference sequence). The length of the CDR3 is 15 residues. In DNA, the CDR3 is TGTGCCTGGAGGGGTAAGGGAATGGTCTACAATGAGCAGTTCTTC. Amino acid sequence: CAWRGKGMVYNEQFF.

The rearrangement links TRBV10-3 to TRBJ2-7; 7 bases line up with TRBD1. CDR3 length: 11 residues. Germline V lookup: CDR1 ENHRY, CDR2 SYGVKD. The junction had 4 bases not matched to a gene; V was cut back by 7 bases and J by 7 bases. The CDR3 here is CAIKGASEQYF. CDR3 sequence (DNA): TGTGCCATCAAGGGGGCATCTGAGCAGTACTTC.

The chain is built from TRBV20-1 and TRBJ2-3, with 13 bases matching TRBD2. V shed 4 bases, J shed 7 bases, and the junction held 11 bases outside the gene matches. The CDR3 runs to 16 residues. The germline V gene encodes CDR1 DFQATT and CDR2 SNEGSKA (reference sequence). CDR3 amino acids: CSAIGLAGVRLNTQYF. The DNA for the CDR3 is TGCAGTGCTATAGGACTAGCGGGAGTTAGGTTAAATACGCAGTATTTT.

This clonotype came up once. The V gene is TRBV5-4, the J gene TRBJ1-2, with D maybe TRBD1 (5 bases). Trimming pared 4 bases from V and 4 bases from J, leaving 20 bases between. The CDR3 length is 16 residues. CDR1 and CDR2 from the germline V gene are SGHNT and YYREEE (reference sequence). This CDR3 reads CASSHTSPGAGYGYTF. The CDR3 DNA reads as TGTGCCAGCAGCCATACCTCCCCCGGGGCGGGCTATGGCTACACCTTC.

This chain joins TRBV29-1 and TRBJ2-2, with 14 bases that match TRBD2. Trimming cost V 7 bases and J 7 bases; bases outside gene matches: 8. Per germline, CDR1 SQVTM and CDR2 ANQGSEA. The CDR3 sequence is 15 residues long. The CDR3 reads CSAAGLAGAVGELFF. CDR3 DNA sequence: TGCAGCGCCGCGGGACTAGCGGGAGCAGTCGGGGAGCTGTTTTTT.

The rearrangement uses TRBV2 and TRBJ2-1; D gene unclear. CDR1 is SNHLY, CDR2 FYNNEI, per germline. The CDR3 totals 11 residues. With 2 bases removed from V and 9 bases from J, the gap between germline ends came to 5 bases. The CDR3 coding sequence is TGTGCCAGCAGTGAAATCCTTGAGCAGTTCTTC. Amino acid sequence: CASSEILEQFF.

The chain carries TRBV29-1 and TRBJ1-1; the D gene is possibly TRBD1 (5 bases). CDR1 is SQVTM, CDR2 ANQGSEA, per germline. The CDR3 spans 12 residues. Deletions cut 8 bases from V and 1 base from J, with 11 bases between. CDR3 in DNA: TGCAGCCCCAGGGACGGGAACACTGAAGCTTTCTTT. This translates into CSPRDGNTEAFF.

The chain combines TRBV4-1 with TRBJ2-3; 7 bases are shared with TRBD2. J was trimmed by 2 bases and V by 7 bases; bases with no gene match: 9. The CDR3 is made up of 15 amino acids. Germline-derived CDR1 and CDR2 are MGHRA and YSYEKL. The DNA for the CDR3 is TGCGCCAGCACCGTTTTGGGAGGGTCCACAGATACGCAGTATTTT. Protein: CASTVLGGSTDTQYF.

The chain's CDR3 is CSVRASYEQYF. The CDR3 nucleotides read TGCAGCGTCCGGGCTAGCTACGAGCAGTACTTC. The V and J genes are TRBV29-1 and TRBJ2-7; D not resolved. CDR3 length: 11 residues. Germline V gene data show CDR1 as SQVTM and CDR2 as ANQGSEA. V was pared by 6 bases and J by 3 bases, with 9 bases between.

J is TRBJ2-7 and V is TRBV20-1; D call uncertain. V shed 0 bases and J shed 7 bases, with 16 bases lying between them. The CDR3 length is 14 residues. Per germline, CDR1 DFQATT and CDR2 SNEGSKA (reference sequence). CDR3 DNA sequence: TGCAGTGCTAGAGATCAGAGATTCGCGCGGGAGCAGTACTTC. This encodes CSARDQRFAREQYF.

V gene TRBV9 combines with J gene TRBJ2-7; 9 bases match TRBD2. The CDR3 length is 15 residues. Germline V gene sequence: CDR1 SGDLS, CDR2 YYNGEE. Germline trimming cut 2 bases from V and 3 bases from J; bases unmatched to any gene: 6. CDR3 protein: CASSVGIAGDYEQYF. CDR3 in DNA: TGTGCCAGCAGCGTGGGGATAGCGGGAGACTACGAGCAGTACTTC.

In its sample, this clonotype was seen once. The CDR3 sequence is CASSLRRRETQYF. DNA of the CDR3: TGTGCCAGCAGTTTAAGAAGACGGGAGACCCAGTACTTC. The V gene is TRBV27, the J gene TRBJ2-5; no firm D call. Trimming removed 2 bases from V and 5 bases from J, with 9 bases in between. Germline CDR1 MNHEY, CDR2 SMNVEV (reference sequence). The CDR3 spans 13 residues.

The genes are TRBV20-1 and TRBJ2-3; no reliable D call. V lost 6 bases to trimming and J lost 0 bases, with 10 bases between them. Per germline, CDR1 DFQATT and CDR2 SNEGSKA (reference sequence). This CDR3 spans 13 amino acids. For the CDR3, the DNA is TGCAGTGCACGCCCGGGCAGCACAGATACGCAGTATTTT. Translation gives CSARPGSTDTQYF.

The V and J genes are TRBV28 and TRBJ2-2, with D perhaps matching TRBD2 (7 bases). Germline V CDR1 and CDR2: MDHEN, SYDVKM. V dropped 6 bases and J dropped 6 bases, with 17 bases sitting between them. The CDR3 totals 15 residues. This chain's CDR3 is CASRGQSSGAGELFF. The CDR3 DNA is TGTGCCAGCAGAGGACAGTCCAGCGGGGCCGGGGAGCTGTTTTTT.